These T cell receptor beta chains were read from a single sample in a study of T cell repertoires in cytomegalovirus infection. TCRdb passed the reads through MiXCR, listing each CDR3 protein once. The table includes under 850,000 distinct CDR3 sequences, 33% detected once. Their cognate antigens are unknown. Sample: cultured PBMCs, taken from culture after CMV antigen stimulation. These receptors all stem from a human donor in good health (CMV status not recorded). Some clones in this sample may be carry-over from other donors' samples. Both conserved end residues are part of each CDR3. Each record gives: J gene, D gene, clone size, V gene, CDR3 DNA, CDR3 protein. A D gene is named only where the DNA matches it firmly. Rows may omit the clone size; those that give it use once, few, many or a size class.

J: TRBJ2-1
D: TRBD1
size: few
V: TRBV12-3/TRBV12-4
DNA: TGTGCCAGCACTAGGGACAGGGGGCCTTACAATGAGCAGTTCTTC
CDR3: CASTRDRGPYNEQFF

J: TRBJ2-7
D: .
size: many
V: TRBV7-9
DNA: TGTGCCAGCAGCTCGTCAGAGGACTACGAGCAGTACTTC
CDR3: CASSSSEDYEQYF

J: TRBJ2-3
D: TRBD1
size: .
V: TRBV20-1
DNA: TGCAGTGCTAGAGATTTGACCGGGACAGTTACGCAGTATTTT
CDR3: CSARDLTGTVTQYF

J: TRBJ2-1
D: .
size: .
V: TRBV7-6
DNA: TGTGCCAGCAGCGGGGGGGGGGCGGCCAATGAGCAGTTCTTC
CDR3: CASSGGGAANEQFF

J: TRBJ1-2
D: .
size: few
V: TRBV6-5
DNA: TGTGCCAGCAGTTACTTTAGGGATAATGGCTACACCTTC
CDR3: CASSYFRDNGYTF

J: TRBJ2-1
D: .
size: .
V: TRBV7-9
DNA: TGTGCCAGCAGCTTAGTTCTAGGGCGGTACAATGAGCAGTTCTTC
CDR3: CASSLVLGRYNEQFF

J: TRBJ2-7
D: .
size: many
V: TRBV7-9
DNA: TGTGCCAGCAGCTTAACCCGGTACGAGCAGTACTTC
CDR3: CASSLTRYEQYF

J: TRBJ2-3
D: .
size: .
V: TRBV25-1
DNA: TGTGCCAGCAGTGGTTTAGCAGGGGTTGCAGATACGCAGTATTTT
CDR3: CASSGLAGVADTQYF

J: TRBJ1-1
D: .
size: .
V: TRBV25-1
DNA: TGTGCCAGCGACGAGCAGGGGCGGAGAGGCACTGAAGCTTTCTTT
CDR3: CASDEQGRRGTEAFF

J: TRBJ1-1
D: TRBD1
size: .
V: TRBV18
DNA: TGTGCCAGCTCCCAGAGGGACAGGGCAATGATGGCTTTCTTT
CDR3: CASSQRDRAMMAFF

J: TRBJ1-1
D: .
size: .
V: TRBV7-9
DNA: TGTGCCAGCAGATTGGGACGGATGAACACTGAAGCTTTCTTT
CDR3: CASRLGRMNTEAFF

J: TRBJ2-3
D: .
size: .
V: TRBV11-2
DNA: TGTGCCAGCAGCTTACCGACGGATACGCAGTGTTTT
CDR3: CASSLPTDTQCF

J: TRBJ2-7
D: .
size: few
V: TRBV7-2
DNA: TGTGCCAGCAGCTTAGACGGGGGCGGGGTCTCCTACGAGCAGTACTTC
CDR3: CASSLDGGGVSYEQYF

J: TRBJ1-6
D: TRBD1
size: .
V: TRBV6-6
DNA: TGTGCCAGCAGGCTGGGACAGGGGGAGAGCTCCTATAATTCACCCCTCCACTTT
CDR3: CASRLGQGESSYNSPLHF

J: TRBJ1-1
D: .
size: many
V: TRBV7-2
DNA: TGTGCCAGCAGCTTAGTGGGCAGAGACCTCACTGAAGCTTTCTTT
CDR3: CASSLVGRDLTEAFF

J: TRBJ2-3
D: TRBD2
size: .
V: TRBV11-2
DNA: TGTGCCAGCAGCCCCGGGGGGGCCGTCACAGATACGCAGTATTTT
CDR3: CASSPGGAVTDTQYF

J: TRBJ1-2
D: .
size: few
V: TRBV11-2
DNA: TGTGCCAGCAGCTTGACAATCTATGGCTACACCTTC
CDR3: CASSLTIYGYTF

J: TRBJ2-2
D: .
size: .
V: TRBV6-2/TRBV6-3
DNA: TGTGCCAGCAGACCGACACCTTACACCGGGGAGCTGTTTTTT
CDR3: CASRPTPYTGELFF

J: TRBJ1-5
D: .
size: .
V: TRBV20-1
DNA: TGCTACCAGGGCAATCAGCCCCAGCATTTT
CDR3: CYQGNQPQHF

J: TRBJ1-1
D: .
size: .
V: TRBV30
DNA: TGTGCCTGGAGTGGGTACACTGAAGCTTTCTTT
CDR3: CAWSGYTEAFF

J: TRBJ2-7
D: TRBD1
size: .
V: TRBV27
DNA: TGTGCCAGCAGTTTATGGGACAGGGGGCCCTACGAGCAGTACTTC
CDR3: CASSLWDRGPYEQYF

J: TRBJ2-2
D: TRBD2
size: .
V: TRBV7-2
DNA: TGTGCCAGCAACTCAAGGACTAGCGGGGGGTATCACAGAACCGGGGAGCTGTTTTTT
CDR3: CASNSRTSGGYHRTGELFF

J: TRBJ2-7
D: TRBD2
size: .
V: TRBV20-1
DNA: TGCAGTGCTAGACTAGCGGGGCCCTACGAGCAGTACTTC
CDR3: CSARLAGPYEQYF

J: TRBJ2-1
D: TRBD2
size: few
V: TRBV11-3
DNA: TGTGCCAGCAGCTTATCTAGGACTAGCGGGACCTACAATGAGCAGTTCTTC
CDR3: CASSLSRTSGTYNEQFF

J: TRBJ1-5
D: TRBD1
size: .
V: TRBV12-3/TRBV12-4
DNA: TGTGCCAGCAGCCGGGACAGTAGCCAGCCCCAGCATTTT
CDR3: CASSRDSSQPQHF

J: TRBJ2-7
D: TRBD1
size: .
V: TRBV12-3/TRBV12-4
DNA: TGTGCCAGCACCCGGGACAGGGGGTCCTACGAGCAGTACTTC
CDR3: CASTRDRGSYEQYF

J: TRBJ1-1
D: .
size: .
V: TRBV6-1
DNA: TGTGCCAGCAGTGTCAGGGAATATACTGAAGCTTTATTT
CDR3: CASSVREYTEALF

J: TRBJ2-1
D: .
size: .
V: TRBV5-5
DNA: TGTGCCAGCGTGGTATCCTACAATGAGCAGTTCTTC
CDR3: CASVVSYNEQFF

J: TRBJ2-3
D: TRBD2
size: .
V: TRBV7-6
DNA: TGTGCCAGCAGCTTACGGGAGGCCCCAGATACGCAGTATTTT
CDR3: CASSLREAPDTQYF

J: TRBJ1-6
D: TRBD1
size: .
V: TRBV6-4
DNA: TGTGCCAGCAGGGGACAGGGGTATAATTCACCCCTCCACTTT
CDR3: CASRGQGYNSPLHF

J: TRBJ2-7
D: TRBD1
size: .
V: TRBV15
DNA: TGTGCCACCAGCAGAGAGGGACAGGAGTACGAGCAGTACTTC
CDR3: CATSREGQEYEQYF

J: TRBJ2-1
D: TRBD2
size: .
V: TRBV12-3/TRBV12-4
DNA: TGTGCCAGCAGTTTAACTAGCGGGGGGCACTTCTATGAGCAGTTCTTC
CDR3: CASSLTSGGHFYEQFF

J: TRBJ1-1
D: .
size: few
V: TRBV20-1
DNA: TGCAGTGCTAGAGATCGGAGGGGTAACACTGAAGCTTTCTTT
CDR3: CSARDRRGNTEAFF

J: TRBJ2-2
D: TRBD2
size: .
V: TRBV14
DNA: TGTGCCAGCAGCGGGGGACTAGCGGGACTCGGGGAGCTGTTTTTT
CDR3: CASSGGLAGLGELFF

J: TRBJ2-5
D: .
size: few
V: TRBV20-1
DNA: TGCAGTGCCGACTACCAAGAGACCCAGTACTTC
CDR3: CSADYQETQYF

J: TRBJ2-5
D: .
size: few
V: TRBV19
DNA: TGTGCTTGCGTAGGGGAGTCACAAGAGACCCAGTACTTC
CDR3: CACVGESQETQYF

J: TRBJ2-2
D: TRBD2
size: many
V: TRBV4-2
DNA: TGTGCCAGCGGCGGGCCCCGAGCGGGGTGGGAGAGGGGGGAGCTGTTTTTT
CDR3: CASGGPRAGWERGELFF

J: TRBJ2-3
D: .
size: few
V: TRBV6-1
DNA: TGTGCCAGCAGGAGGGGAGGGGACAGTAACACAGATACGCAGTATTTT
CDR3: CASRRGGDSNTDTQYF

J: TRBJ2-5
D: .
size: few
V: TRBV7-6
DNA: TGTGCCAGCAGCTTAGGGTCTGCCTCCCAAGAGACCCAGTACTTC
CDR3: CASSLGSASQETQYF

J: TRBJ1-2
D: .
size: few
V: TRBV2
DNA: TGTGCCAGCCAAAATTATGGCTACACCTTC
CDR3: CASQNYGYTF

J: TRBJ2-1
D: TRBD2
size: few
V: TRBV7-2
DNA: TGTGCCAGCAGCTCGGGTCTAGCGGGTTCGGGGCAGTTCTTC
CDR3: CASSSGLAGSGQFF

J: TRBJ2-1
D: .
size: once
V: TRBV29-1
DNA: TGCAGCGTTGGGCTAACCCCGAATGAGCAGTTCTTC
CDR3: CSVGLTPNEQFF